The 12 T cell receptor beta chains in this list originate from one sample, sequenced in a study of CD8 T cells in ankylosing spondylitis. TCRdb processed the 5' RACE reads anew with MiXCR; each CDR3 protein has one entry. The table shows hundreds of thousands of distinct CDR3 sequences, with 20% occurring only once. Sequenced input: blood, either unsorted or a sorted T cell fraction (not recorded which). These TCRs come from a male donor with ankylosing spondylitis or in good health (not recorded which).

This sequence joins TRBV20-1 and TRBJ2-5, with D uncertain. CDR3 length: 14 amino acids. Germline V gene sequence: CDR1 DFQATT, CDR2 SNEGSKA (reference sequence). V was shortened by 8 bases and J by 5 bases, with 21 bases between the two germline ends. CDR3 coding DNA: TGCAGTACTACCGAGGCGTCTCCCTGGGAGACCCAGTACTTC. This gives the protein CSTTEASPWETQYF.

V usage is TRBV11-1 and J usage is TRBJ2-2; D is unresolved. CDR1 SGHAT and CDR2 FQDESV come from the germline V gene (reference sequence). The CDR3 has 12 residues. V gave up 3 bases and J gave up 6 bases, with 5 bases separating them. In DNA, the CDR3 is TGTGCCAGCAGCTTTTCTTCCGGGGAGCTGTTTTTT. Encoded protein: CASSFSSGELFF.

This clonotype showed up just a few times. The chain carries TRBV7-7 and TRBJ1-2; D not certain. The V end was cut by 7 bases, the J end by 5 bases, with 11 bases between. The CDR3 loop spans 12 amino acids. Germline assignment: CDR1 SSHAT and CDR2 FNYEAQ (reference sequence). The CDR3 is CASTHRKYGYTF. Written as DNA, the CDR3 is TGTGCCAGCACCCACCGGAAGTATGGCTACACCTTC.

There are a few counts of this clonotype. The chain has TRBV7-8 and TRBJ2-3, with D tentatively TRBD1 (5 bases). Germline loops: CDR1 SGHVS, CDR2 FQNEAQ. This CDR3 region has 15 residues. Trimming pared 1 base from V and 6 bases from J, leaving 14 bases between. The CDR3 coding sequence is TGTGCCAGCAGCTTAGGTCTTCAGGGTTTGGATACGCAGTATTTT. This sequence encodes CASSLGLQGLDTQYF.

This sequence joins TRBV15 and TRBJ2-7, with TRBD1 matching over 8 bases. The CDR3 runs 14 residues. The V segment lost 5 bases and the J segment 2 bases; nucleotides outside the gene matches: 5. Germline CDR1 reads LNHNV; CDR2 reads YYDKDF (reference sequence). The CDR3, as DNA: TGTGCCACCAGCCCCCGGGACAGGACCTACGAGCAGTACTTC. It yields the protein CATSPRDRTYEQYF.

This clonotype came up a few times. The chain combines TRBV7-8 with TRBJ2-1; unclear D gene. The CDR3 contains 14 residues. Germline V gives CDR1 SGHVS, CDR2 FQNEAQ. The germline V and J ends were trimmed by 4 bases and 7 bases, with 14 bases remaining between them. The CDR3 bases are TGTGCCAGCAGCTCCCCTCGACGTCGTAATGAGCAGTTCTTC. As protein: CASSSPRRRNEQFF.

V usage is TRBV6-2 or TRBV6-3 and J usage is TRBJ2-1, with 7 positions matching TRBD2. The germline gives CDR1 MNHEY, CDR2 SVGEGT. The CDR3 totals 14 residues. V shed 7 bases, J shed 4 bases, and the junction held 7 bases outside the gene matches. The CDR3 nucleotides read TGTGCCAGCACCTCCCAGCGGGATTACAATGAGCAGTTCTTC. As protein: CASTSQRDYNEQFF.

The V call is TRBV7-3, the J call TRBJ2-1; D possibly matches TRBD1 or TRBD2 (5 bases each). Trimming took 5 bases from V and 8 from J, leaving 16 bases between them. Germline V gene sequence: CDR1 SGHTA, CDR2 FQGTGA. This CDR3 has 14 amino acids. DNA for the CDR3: TGTGCCAGCAGCCCATGGGACCGCCACGATGAGCAGTTCTTC. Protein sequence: CASSPWDRHDEQFF. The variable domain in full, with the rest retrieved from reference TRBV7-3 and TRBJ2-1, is GAGVSQTPSNKVTEKGKYVELRCDPISGHTALYWYRQSLGQGPEFLIYFQGTGAADDSGLPNDRFFAVRPEGSVSTLKIQRTERGDSAVYLCASSPWDRHDEQFFGPGTRLTVL.

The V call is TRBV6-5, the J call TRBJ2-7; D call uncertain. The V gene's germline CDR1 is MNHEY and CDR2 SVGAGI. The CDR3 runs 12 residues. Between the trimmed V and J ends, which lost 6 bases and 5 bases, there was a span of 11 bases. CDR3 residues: CASSQSWDEQYF. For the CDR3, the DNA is TGTGCCAGCAGCCAGTCCTGGGACGAGCAGTACTTC.

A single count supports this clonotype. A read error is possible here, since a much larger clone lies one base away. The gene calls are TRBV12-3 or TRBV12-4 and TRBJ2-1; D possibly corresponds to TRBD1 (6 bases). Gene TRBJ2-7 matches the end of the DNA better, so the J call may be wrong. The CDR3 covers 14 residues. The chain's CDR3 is CASSSALTGYEQYF. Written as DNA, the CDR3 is TGTGCCAGCAGTAGCGCCCTAACAGGGTACGAGCAGTACTTC.

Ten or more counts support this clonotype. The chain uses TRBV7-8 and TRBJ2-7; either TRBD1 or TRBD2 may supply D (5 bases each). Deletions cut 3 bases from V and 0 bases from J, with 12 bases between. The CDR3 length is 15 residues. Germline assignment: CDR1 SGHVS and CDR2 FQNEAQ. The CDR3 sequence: CASSLVGGSSYEQYF. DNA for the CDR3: TGTGCCAGCAGCTTGGTTGGGGGAAGCTCCTACGAGCAGTACTTC.

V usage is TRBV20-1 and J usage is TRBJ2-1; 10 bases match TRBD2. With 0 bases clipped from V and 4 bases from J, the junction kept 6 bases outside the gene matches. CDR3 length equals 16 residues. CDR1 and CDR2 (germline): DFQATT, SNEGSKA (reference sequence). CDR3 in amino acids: CSARDWTSGTYNEQFF. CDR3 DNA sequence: TGCAGTGCTAGAGATTGGACTAGCGGTACTTACAATGAGCAGTTCTTC.